One and the same sample provided the 31 T cell receptor beta chains below, sequenced in a study of blood T cell repertoires in COVID-19. Sequencing was performed with immunoSEQ multiplex PCR; in TCRdb, only in-frame clones are kept and a portion is missing. The table includes a few hundred thousand clones, under 90% detected once. The sample comprised PBMCs or T cells enriched from blood (not recorded which). The receptors were sampled from a woman between 50 and 59 years old who had been exposed to COVID-19.

The CDR3 protein is CASNLGGTSNQPQHF. In DNA form, the CDR3 reads TGTGCCAGCAATTTAGGGGGCACGAGCAATCAGCCCCAGCATTTT. The rearrangement joins TRBV6-5 to TRBJ1-5; 7 bases fit TRBD1. CDR1 MNHEY and CDR2 SVGAGI come from the germline V gene. J was trimmed by 1 base and V by 7 bases; bases with no gene match: 7. The CDR3 contains 15 residues.

The chain has TRBV5-6 and TRBJ1-6; 9 nucleotides agree with TRBD1. In germline, CDR1 is SGHDT, CDR2 YYEEEE. The CDR3 has 14 residues. Trimming took 2 bases from V and 12 from J; bases not matched to a gene: 6. The CDR3 sequence: CASSLTGQGLPLHF. In nucleotides, the CDR3 is TGTGCCAGCAGCTTAACGGGACAGGGCTTACCCCTCCACTTT.

Only one count was recorded for this clone. The V and J genes are TRBV11-3 and TRBJ2-3; TRBD2 matches 7 bases. V lost 5 bases to trimming and J lost 6 bases; unmatched junction nucleotides: 8. This CDR3 has 14 amino acids. Germline CDR1 and CDR2: SGHNT and YENEEA. Here the CDR3 reads CASSPGLVGDTQYF. Written as DNA, the CDR3 is TGTGCCAGCAGCCCCGGACTAGTAGGGGATACGCAGTATTTT.

The V gene is TRBV28, the J gene TRBJ2-2; 7 nucleotides align to TRBD1. The ends lost 5 bases at V and 4 bases at J; junction bases unmatched: 10. Germline values: CDR1 MDHEN, CDR2 SYDVKM. This CDR3 contains 16 residues. CDR3 sequence (DNA): TGTGCCAGCAGTCCCCAAGACAGGGTTCGCACCGGGGAGCTGTTTTTT. It codes for CASSPQDRVRTGELFF.

This chain uses TRBV7-9 with TRBJ1-6; 11 nucleotides align to TRBD1. The V gene's germline CDR1 is SEHNR and CDR2 FQNEAQ (reference sequence). V shed 5 bases, J shed 7 bases, and the junction held 4 bases outside the gene matches. The CDR3 extends over 15 amino acids. The CDR3 sequence is CASSLGDRGNSPLHF. DNA of the CDR3: TGTGCCAGCAGCCTGGGGGACAGGGGGAATTCACCCCTCCACTTT.

Details on this clone: The same CDR3 arises from other DNA sequences in this sample as well. The J gene is TRBJ2-5, the V gene TRBV5-4; tentatively, D is TRBD2 (5 bases). The CDR3 runs 14 residues. Germline assignment: CDR1 SGHNT and CDR2 YYREEE (reference sequence). The germline V and J ends were trimmed by 1 base and 1 base, with 8 bases remaining between them. The CDR3 here is CASSLPGSQETQYF. CDR3 in DNA: TGTGCCAGCAGCTTGCCGGGGAGCCAAGAGACCCAGTACTTC. Complete variable domain (other parts from reference TRBV5-4 and TRBJ2-5): ETGVTQSPTHLIKTRGQQVTLRCSSQSGHNTVSWYQQALGQGPQFIFQYYREEENGRGNFPPRFSGLQFPNYSSELNVNALELDDSALYLCASSLPGSQETQYFGPGTRLLVL.

The V and J genes are TRBV4-2 and TRBJ1-2, with 11 bases identical to TRBD1. The CDR3 covers 15 residues. V lost 6 bases, J lost 8 bases, and 11 bases stayed unmatched. CDR1 is LGHNA, CDR2 YNFKEQ, per germline. Here the CDR3 DNA reads TGTGCCAGCAGACCCGGACAGGGGGCTTTTTGGGGCTACACCTTC. Encoded protein: CASRPGQGAFWGYTF.

J is TRBJ2-2 and V is TRBV12-5, with D possibly being TRBD1 (5 bases). Trimming pared 6 bases from V and 5 bases from J, leaving 22 bases between. Germline values: CDR1 LGHNT, CDR2 FRNRAP. The CDR3 contains 17 residues. The CDR3 is CASGRILPGLGTGELFF. DNA for the CDR3: TGTGCTAGTGGACGAATCCTGCCAGGGCTGGGGACCGGGGAGCTGTTTTTT.

The chain is built from TRBV2 and TRBJ2-1; D is perhaps TRBD2 (5 bases). Germline V CDR1 and CDR2: SNHLY, FYNNEI. Trimming shortened V by 3 bases and J by 6 bases, and 12 bases separated the two germline ends. The CDR3 covers 14 residues. The CDR3 protein is CASSDPLAGNEQFF. The CDR3 DNA reads as TGTGCCAGCAGTGATCCCCTAGCTGGCAATGAGCAGTTCTTC.

This chain joins TRBV4-1 and TRBJ2-7, with 9 bases that match TRBD1. The CDR3 consists of 14 residues. After removal of 1 base from V and 6 bases from J, the junction contained 4 bases not matched to a gene. Germline CDR1 reads MGHRA; CDR2 reads YSYEKL. The CDR3 DNA follows: TGCGCCAGCAGCCAAGTGGGACAGGGAGCCGAGCAGTACTTC. Translation gives CASSQVGQGAEQYF.

CDR3 in amino acids: CASSLSAVNTEAFF. The CDR3 DNA reads TGTGCCAGCAGCTTATCTGCAGTGAACACTGAAGCTTTCTTT. The J gene is TRBJ1-1, the V gene TRBV7-2; D not certain. CDR1 SGHTA and CDR2 FQGNSA come from the germline V gene. V was pared by 2 bases and J by 0 bases, with 7 bases between. The CDR3 runs 14 residues.

V gene TRBV18 combines with J gene TRBJ1-2; possibly TRBD1 for D (5 bases). With 3 bases removed from V and 3 bases from J, the gap between germline ends came to 17 bases. CDR1 KGHSH and CDR2 LQKENI come from the germline V gene. The CDR3 sequence is 16 residues long. The CDR3 DNA reads TGTGCCAGCTCACCCGGTTTTTGGGGCGATGACTATGGCTACACCTTC. This sequence encodes CASSPGFWGDDYGYTF.

The genes are TRBV7-6 and TRBJ2-7; 8 bases line up with TRBD1. The germline V gene encodes CDR1 SGHVS and CDR2 FNYEAQ. This CDR3 contains 16 residues. The ends lost 1 base at V and 3 bases at J; junction bases unmatched: 8. CDR3 residues: CASSLEQGGLLYEQYF. The CDR3 coding sequence is TGTGCCAGCAGCTTAGAACAGGGGGGACTCCTCTACGAGCAGTACTTC. Full variable domain (remainder filled in from reference TRBV7-6 and TRBJ2-7): GAGVSQSPRYKVTKRGQDVALRCDPISGHVSLYWYRQALGQGPEFLTYFNYEAQQDKSGLPNDRFSAERPEGSISTLTIQRTEQRDSAMYRCASSLEQGGLLYEQYFGPGTRLTVT.

In its sample, this clone was seen once. The V gene is TRBV28, the J gene TRBJ2-1; a weak D match, TRBD1 (6 bases). The CDR3 spans 15 residues. CDR1 and CDR2 (germline): MDHEN, SYDVKM. The V end was cut by 5 bases, the J end by 4 bases, with 15 bases between. CDR3 protein: CASSEAGQQYNEQFF. CDR3 in DNA: TGTGCCAGCAGTGAGGCAGGACAGCAATACAATGAGCAGTTCTTC.

This clone was seen a few times. The genes are TRBV19 and TRBJ2-4; D is unresolved. V was clipped by 4 bases and J by 6 bases, with 10 bases between them. The germline CDR1 and CDR2 sequences are LNHDA and SQIVND (reference sequence). The CDR3 consists of 13 residues. The CDR3 spells CASSTVPGNIQYF. The CDR3 DNA is TGTGCCAGTAGTACCGTGCCGGGAAACATTCAGTACTTC.

The chain recombines TRBV5-1 with TRBJ2-1; 7 bases fit TRBD2. Germline loops: CDR1 SGHRS, CDR2 YFSETQ. The CDR3 is 15 residues long. The V segment lost 4 bases and the J segment 7 bases; nucleotides outside the gene matches: 11. CDR3 coding DNA: TGCGCCAGCAGCCCCGGACTAGTTTTAGTTAATGAGCAGTTCTTC. Its protein product is CASSPGLVLVNEQFF.

V usage is TRBV13 and J usage is TRBJ2-2; possibly TRBD1 for D (5 bases). V was trimmed by 5 bases and J by 7 bases, leaving 17 bases between them. CDR1 PRHDT and CDR2 FYEKMQ come from the germline V gene (reference sequence). The CDR3 is 15 residues long. This CDR3 is CASSTHLRDSGELFF. CDR3 DNA sequence: TGTGCCAGCAGCACTCACCTCAGGGATAGCGGGGAGCTGTTTTTT.

The rearrangement links TRBV18 to TRBJ2-2; a weak D match, TRBD1 (6 bases). Germline values: CDR1 KGHSH, CDR2 LQKENI. Trimming cost V 0 bases and J 3 bases, with 8 bases left between them. The CDR3 runs to 15 residues. The CDR3 loop reads CASSPPHRDTGELFF. CDR3 nucleotide sequence: TGTGCCAGCTCACCACCTCACAGGGACACCGGGGAGCTGTTTTTT.

V usage is TRBV7-2 and J usage is TRBJ1-6; D is undetermined. The CDR3 has 13 amino acids. V was pared by 3 bases and J by 9 bases, with 9 bases between. Germline lookup yields CDR1 SGHTA and CDR2 FQGNSA. CDR3 region: CASSLIQSSPLHF. The CDR3 nucleotides are TGTGCCAGCAGCTTGATACAGAGTTCACCCCTCCACTTT.

This clone was counted between two and nine times. CDR3 sequence reads: CASSQTSGGATDTQYF. The CDR3 region has the DNA TGTGCCAGCAGCCAAACTAGCGGGGGGGCCACAGATACGCAGTATTTT. This chain joins TRBV4-2 and TRBJ2-3, with 13 bases matching TRBD2. From germline, CDR1 is LGHNA and CDR2 YNFKEQ. CDR3 length: 16 residues. Losses at the gene ends were 2 bases for V and 2 bases for J; bases not matched to a gene: 1.

This chain links TRBV3-1 (or the pseudogene TRBV3-2) with TRBJ2-1, with 9 bases that match TRBD2. Germline loops: CDR1 LGHDT, CDR2 YNNKEL (reference sequence). This CDR3 has 13 amino acids. V lost 2 bases to trimming and J lost 13 bases; unmatched junction nucleotides: 6. The CDR3, as DNA: TGTGCCAGCAGCCAAAACCCCGGGACTAGCCAGTTCTTC. This codes for CASSQNPGTSQFF.

This chain links TRBV12-3 or TRBV12-4 with TRBJ1-1; the D is unclear. Between the trimmed V and J ends, which lost 6 bases and 7 bases, there was a span of 15 bases. This CDR3 spans 13 amino acids. In nucleotides, the CDR3 is TGTGCCAGCAGCGACAACGCGGGTAATGAAGCTTTCTTT. This gives the protein CASSDNAGNEAFF.

The chain has TRBV19 and TRBJ2-1, with TRBD2 matching over 9 bases. V lost 3 bases, J lost 4 bases, and 7 bases stayed unmatched. CDR3 size: 16 residues. Germline assignment: CDR1 LNHDA and CDR2 SQIVND (reference sequence). The chain's CDR3 is CASSIERLAVYNEQFF. The CDR3 DNA reads TGTGCCAGTAGTATCGAAAGACTAGCGGTATACAATGAGCAGTTCTTC.

Here the CDR3 DNA reads TGTGCCAGCAGCCAAGGCTCCTCAGGGTTTTTCGCCAAAAACATTCAGTACTTC. It encodes CASSQGSSGFFAKNIQYF. The J gene is TRBJ2-4, the V gene TRBV4-2; tentative D call: TRBD1 (5 bases). Germline V gene data show CDR1 as LGHNA and CDR2 as YNFKEQ. Trimming removed 1 base at V and 1 base at J, with 17 bases between. There are 18 residues in the CDR3.

The V call is TRBV7-2, the J call TRBJ1-6; TRBD1 matches at 10 bases. Germline V lookup: CDR1 SGHTA, CDR2 FQGNSA. The CDR3 runs to 15 residues. V gave up 6 bases and J gave up 9 bases; unmatched junction bases: 8. The CDR3 spells CASRRPGQGTSPLHF. CDR3 nucleotide sequence: TGTGCCAGCAGGAGACCGGGACAGGGGACTTCACCCCTCCACTTT. The whole variable domain, remainder taken from reference TRBV7-2 and TRBJ1-6, is GAGVSQSPSNKVTEKGKDVELRCDPISGHTALYWYRQSLGQGLEFLIYFQGNSAPDKSGLPSDRFSAERTGGSVSTLTIQRTQQEDSAVYLCASRRPGQGTSPLHFGNGTRLTVT.

The V gene is TRBV2, the J gene TRBJ1-2, with D hard to call. Germline-derived CDR1 and CDR2 are SNHLY and FYNNEI. There are 11 residues in the CDR3. Trimming took 11 bases from V and 3 from J, leaving 10 bases between them. Written as DNA, the CDR3 is TGTGCCTCCTCTTCGGACTATGGCTACACCTTC. Translation: CASSSDYGYTF. Drawing the rest from reference TRBV2 and TRBJ1-2, the complete variable domain is EPEVTQTPSHQVTQMGQEVILRCVPISNHLYFYWYRQILGQKVEFLVSFYNNEISEKSEIFDDQFSVERPDGSNFTLKIRSTKLEDSAMYFCASSSDYGYTFGSGTRLTVV.

The table lists this clone with a few counts. This chain connects TRBV7-9 to TRBJ2-2; possible D gene TRBD2, 5 bases. CDR3 length: 16 amino acids. V was trimmed by 0 bases and J by 5 bases, leaving 13 bases between them. Per the germline V gene, CDR1 is SEHNR and CDR2 is FQNEAQ (reference sequence). For the CDR3, the DNA is TGTGCCAGCAGCTTAGCAAGCAGGCGAGGGACCGGGGAGCTGTTTTTT. Amino acids: CASSLASRRGTGELFF.

The genes are TRBV15 and TRBJ2-1, with D perhaps TRBD2 (6 bases). V lost 3 bases to trimming and J lost 9 bases, with 12 bases between them. This CDR3 region has 13 residues. Germline CDR1 is LNHNV and CDR2 is YYDKDF (reference sequence). CDR3 bases: TGTGCCACCAGCAGGGGGGGATCGGGTGAGCAGTTCTTC. Its translation: CATSRGGSGEQFF.

The genes are TRBV2 and TRBJ1-1; perhaps TRBD1 as D (6 bases). CDR1 and CDR2 from the germline V gene are SNHLY and FYNNEI. V lost 6 bases and J 6 bases, leaving 20 bases between the germline ends. This CDR3 has 15 residues. Here the CDR3 reads CASSQAQGKISEAFF. In DNA form, the CDR3 reads TGTGCCAGCAGCCAAGCACAGGGAAAGATCTCTGAAGCTTTCTTT.

The chain is built from TRBV7-9 and TRBJ2-5; perhaps TRBD1 as D (6 bases). The CDR3 consists of 11 residues. Germline assignment: CDR1 SEHNR and CDR2 FQNEAQ (reference sequence). V lost 1 base, J lost 14 bases, and 11 bases lay in between. CDR3 in amino acids: CASSLGSGTYF. DNA for the CDR3: TGTGCCAGCAGCTTAGGATCAGGGACATACTTC.

V and J are TRBV18 and TRBJ2-1; a possible D gene is TRBD2 (6 bases). V gave up 3 bases and J gave up 1 base, with 13 bases separating them. Germline V CDR1 and CDR2: KGHSH, LQKENI. This CDR3 spans 16 amino acids. The CDR3 region is CASSPSGGVSYNEQFF. DNA of the CDR3: TGTGCCAGCTCACCGTCTGGCGGGGTGTCCTACAATGAGCAGTTCTTC. Combining the CDR3 with reference TRBV18 and TRBJ2-1 gives the whole variable domain NAGVMQNPRHLVRRRGQEARLRCSPMKGHSHVYWYRQLPEEGLKFMVYLQKENIIDESGMPKERFSAEFPKEGPSILRIQQVVRGDSAAYFCASSPSGGVSYNEQFFGPGTRLTVL.